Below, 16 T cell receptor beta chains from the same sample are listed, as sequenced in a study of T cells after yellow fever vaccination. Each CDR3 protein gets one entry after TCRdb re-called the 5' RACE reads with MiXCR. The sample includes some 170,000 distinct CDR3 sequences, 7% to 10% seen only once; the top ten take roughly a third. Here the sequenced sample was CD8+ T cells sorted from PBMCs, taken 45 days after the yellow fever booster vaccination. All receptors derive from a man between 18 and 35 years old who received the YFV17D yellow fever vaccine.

Written as DNA, the CDR3 is TGTGCCAGCAGCCAAGGGACTAGCGGGGGGTATAAAGAGACCCAGTACTTC. Residues: CASSQGTSGGYKETQYF. This rearrangement joins TRBV4-2 to TRBJ2-5; 14 nucleotides agree with TRBD2. Germline lookup yields CDR1 LGHNA and CDR2 YNFKEQ. The CDR3 length is 17 residues. The ends lost 1 base at V and 3 bases at J; junction bases unmatched: 4.

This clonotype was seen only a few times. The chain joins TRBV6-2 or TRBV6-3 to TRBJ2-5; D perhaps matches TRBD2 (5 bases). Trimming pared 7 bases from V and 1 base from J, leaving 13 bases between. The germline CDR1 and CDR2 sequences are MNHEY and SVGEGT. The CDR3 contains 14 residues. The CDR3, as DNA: TGTGCCAGCACTCCCGAGGGTGCCCAAGAGACCCAGTACTTC. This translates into CASTPEGAQETQYF.

The CDR3 loop is CASSLTRRGQKNTEAFF. The CDR3 region has the DNA TGTGCCAGCAGCTTAACACGGCGAGGACAGAAGAACACTGAAGCTTTCTTT. V gene TRBV7-3 combines with J gene TRBJ1-1, with D maybe TRBD1 (6 bases). Germline CDR1 and CDR2: SGHTA and FQGTGA. V shed 0 bases and J shed 1 base, with 15 bases lying between them. The length of the CDR3 is 17 residues. The full variable domain, its missing parts supplied by reference TRBV7-3 and TRBJ1-1, is GAGVSQTPSNKVTEKGKYVELRCDPISGHTALYWYRQSLGQGPEFLIYFQGTGAADDSGLPNDRFFAVRPEGSVSTLKIQRTERGDSAVYLCASSLTRRGQKNTEAFFGQGTRLTVV.

CDR3 DNA: TGTGCCAGCAGTGGACGCCGGGCATCCTACGAGCAGTACTTC. Translated: CASSGRRASYEQYF. V gene TRBV6-1 combines with J gene TRBJ2-7; D is ambiguous. This CDR3 has 14 amino acids. Trimming shortened V by 4 bases and J by 1 base, and 11 bases separated the two germline ends. Looked up from germline, CDR1 is MNHNS and CDR2 is SASEGT.

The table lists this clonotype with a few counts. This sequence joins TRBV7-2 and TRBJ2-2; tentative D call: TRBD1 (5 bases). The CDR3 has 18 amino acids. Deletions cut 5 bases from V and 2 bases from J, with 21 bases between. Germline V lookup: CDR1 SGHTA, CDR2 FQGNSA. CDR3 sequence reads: CASSPRPTVFLNTGELFF. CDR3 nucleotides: TGTGCCAGCAGCCCCAGACCGACAGTATTTCTCAACACCGGGGAGCTGTTTTTT. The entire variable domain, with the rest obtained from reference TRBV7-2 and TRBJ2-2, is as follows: GAGVSQSPSNKVTEKGKDVELRCDPISGHTALYWYRQSLGQGLEFLIYFQGNSAPDKSGLPSDRFSAERTGGSVSTLTIQRTQQEDSAVYLCASSPRPTVFLNTGELFFGEGSRLTVL.

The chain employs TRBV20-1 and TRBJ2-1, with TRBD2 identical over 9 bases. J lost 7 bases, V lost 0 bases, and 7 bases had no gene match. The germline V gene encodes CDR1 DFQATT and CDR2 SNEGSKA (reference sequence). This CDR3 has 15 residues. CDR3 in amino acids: CSAREWRGGFNEQFF. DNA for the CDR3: TGCAGTGCTAGAGAGTGGCGGGGGGGCTTTAATGAGCAGTTCTTC.

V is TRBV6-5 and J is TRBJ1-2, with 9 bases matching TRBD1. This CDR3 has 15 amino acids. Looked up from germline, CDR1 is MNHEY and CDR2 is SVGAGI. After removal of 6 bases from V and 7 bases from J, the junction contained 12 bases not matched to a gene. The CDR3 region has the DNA TGTGCCAGCAGGCAAACCGGGACAGGGATTCGTGGCTACACCTTC. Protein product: CASRQTGTGIRGYTF.

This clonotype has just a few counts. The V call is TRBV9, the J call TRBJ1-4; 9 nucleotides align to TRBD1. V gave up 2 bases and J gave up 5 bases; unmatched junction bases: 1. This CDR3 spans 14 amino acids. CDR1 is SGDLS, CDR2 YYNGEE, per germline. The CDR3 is CASSVGTGNEKLFF. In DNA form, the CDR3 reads TGTGCCAGCAGCGTTGGGACAGGGAATGAAAAACTGTTTTTT. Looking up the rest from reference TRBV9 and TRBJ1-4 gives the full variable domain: DSGVTQTPKHLITATGQRVTLRCSPRSGDLSVYWYQQSLDQGLQFLIQYYNGEERAKGNILERFSAQQFPDLHSELNLSSLELGDSALYFCASSVGTGNEKLFFGSGTQLSVL.

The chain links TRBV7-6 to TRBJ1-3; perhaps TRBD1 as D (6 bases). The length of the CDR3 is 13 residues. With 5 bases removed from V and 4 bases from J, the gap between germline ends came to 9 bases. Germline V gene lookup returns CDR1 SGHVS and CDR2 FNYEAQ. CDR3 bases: TGTGCCAGCAGCCGCGGGACAGGAAACACCATATATTTT. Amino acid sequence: CASSRGTGNTIYF.

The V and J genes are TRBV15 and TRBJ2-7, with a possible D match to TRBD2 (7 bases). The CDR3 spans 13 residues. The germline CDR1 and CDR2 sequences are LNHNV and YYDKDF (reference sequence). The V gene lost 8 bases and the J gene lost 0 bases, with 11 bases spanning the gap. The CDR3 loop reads CATGGAHSYEQYF. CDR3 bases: TGTGCCACCGGGGGGGCCCACTCCTACGAGCAGTACTTC.

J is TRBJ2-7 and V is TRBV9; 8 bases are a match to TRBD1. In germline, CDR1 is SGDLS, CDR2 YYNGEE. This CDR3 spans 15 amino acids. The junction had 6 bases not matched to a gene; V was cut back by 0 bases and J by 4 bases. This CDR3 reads CASSVAGTGVYEQYF. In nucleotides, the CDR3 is TGTGCCAGCAGCGTAGCTGGGACAGGTGTTTACGAGCAGTACTTC.

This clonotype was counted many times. The CDR3 loop reads CASSLVLNTEAFF. For the CDR3, the DNA is TGTGCCAGCAGCTTGGTATTGAACACTGAAGCTTTCTTT. This chain joins TRBV7-2 and TRBJ1-1; no clear D. The germline CDR1 and CDR2 sequences are SGHTA and FQGNSA. The CDR3 sequence is 13 residues long. V gave up 3 bases and J gave up 0 bases, with 5 bases separating them. Based on the CDR3 plus reference TRBV7-2 and TRBJ1-1, the full variable domain is GAGVSQSPSNKVTEKGKDVELRCDPISGHTALYWYRQSLGQGLEFLIYFQGNSAPDKSGLPSDRFSAERTGGSVSTLTIQRTQQEDSAVYLCASSLVLNTEAFFGQGTRLTVV.

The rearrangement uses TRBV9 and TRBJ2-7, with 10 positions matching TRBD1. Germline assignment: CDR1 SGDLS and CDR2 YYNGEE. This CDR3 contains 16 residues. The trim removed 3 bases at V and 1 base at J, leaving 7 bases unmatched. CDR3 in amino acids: CASSARDRGLSYEQYF. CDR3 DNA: TGTGCCAGCAGCGCCCGGGACAGGGGCCTATCCTACGAGCAGTACTTC.

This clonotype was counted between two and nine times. The chain's CDR3 is CASSANEQFF. CDR3 DNA: TGTGCCAGCAGCGCTAATGAGCAGTTCTTC. The chain has TRBV2 and TRBJ2-1; no reliable D call. Germline CDR1 is SNHLY and CDR2 is FYNNEI. Between the trimmed V and J ends, which lost 6 bases and 7 bases, there was a span of 4 bases. The CDR3 runs to 10 residues. Complete variable domain (other parts from reference TRBV2 and TRBJ2-1): EPEVTQTPSHQVTQMGQEVILRCVPISNHLYFYWYRQILGQKVEFLVSFYNNEISEKSEIFDDQFSVERPDGSNFTLKIRSTKLEDSAMYFCASSANEQFFGPGTRLTVL.

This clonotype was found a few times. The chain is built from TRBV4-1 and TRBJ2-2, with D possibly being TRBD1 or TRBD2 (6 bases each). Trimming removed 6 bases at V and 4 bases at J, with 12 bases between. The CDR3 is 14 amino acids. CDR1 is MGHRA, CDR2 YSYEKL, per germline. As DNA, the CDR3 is TGCGCCAGCAGAACGGGGGCTGGCACCGGGGAGCTGTTTTTT. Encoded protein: CASRTGAGTGELFF.

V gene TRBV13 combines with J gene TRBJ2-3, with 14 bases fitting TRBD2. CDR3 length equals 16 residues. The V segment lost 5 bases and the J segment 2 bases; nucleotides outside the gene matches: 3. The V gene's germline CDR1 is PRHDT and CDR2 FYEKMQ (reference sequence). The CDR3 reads CASSPTSGGDTDTQYF. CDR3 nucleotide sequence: TGTGCCAGCAGCCCGACTAGCGGGGGGGACACAGATACGCAGTATTTT.